This passage covers 32 T cell receptor beta chains from one sample sequenced in a study of T cell responses to AZD1222 COVID-19 vaccine. The data were produced by immunoSEQ multiplex PCR, yet TCRdb's version contains in-frame clones alone and is incomplete. This table holds about 96,000 clones, 70% to 90% found once. Sequenced here: peripheral blood, sampled on day 0 of AZD1222 vaccination. The receptors were sampled from an adult in good health.

This clone appeared a single time. The CDR3 nucleotides read TGTGCCAGCAGTCTCCTCGACAGGGGAGGGAGAGATACGCAGTATTTT. Translated: CASSLLDRGGRDTQYF. The chain links TRBV27 to TRBJ2-3, with a possible D match to TRBD1 (8 bases). V was pared by 5 bases and J by 5 bases, with 20 bases between. Germline values: CDR1 MNHEY, CDR2 SMNVEV (reference sequence). The CDR3 extends over 16 amino acids.

The chain recombines TRBV19 with TRBJ1-5; TRBD1 aligns across 8 bases. This CDR3 contains 15 residues. Germline CDR1 LNHDA, CDR2 SQIVND (reference sequence). V trimming: 5 bases; J trimming: 4 bases; junction bases outside the gene matches: 7. For the CDR3, the DNA is TGTGCCAGTAGTGCACCGAACAGGGGGAATCAGCCCCAGCATTTT. Its protein is CASSAPNRGNQPQHF.

The V and J genes are TRBV6-5 and TRBJ1-1; D gene unclear. In germline, CDR1 is MNHEY, CDR2 SVGAGI. V was trimmed by 2 bases and J by 4 bases, leaving 11 bases between them. The length of the CDR3 is 14 residues. The CDR3 DNA reads as TGTGCCAGCAGTTACCCAGGCGCGGGCACTGAAGCTTTCTTT. Its protein product is CASSYPGAGTEAFF.

The V and J genes are TRBV28 and TRBJ1-6, with D possibly TRBD1 on 6 matching bases. Trimming stripped 6 bases from V and 7 bases from J, with 16 bases between. From germline, CDR1 is MDHEN and CDR2 SYDVKM. This CDR3 region has 15 residues. CDR3 protein: CASSRGGTSNSPLHF. CDR3 DNA sequence: TGTGCCAGCAGCAGAGGGGGGACCTCCAATTCACCCCTCCACTTT.

The chain uses TRBV30 and TRBJ1-5; D may be TRBD1 (5 bases). The CDR3 totals 15 residues. The germline V and J ends were trimmed by 0 bases and 0 bases, with 9 bases remaining between them. Germline V gene data show CDR1 as GTSNPN and CDR2 as SVGIG (reference sequence). The CDR3 protein is CAWSVQEDSNQPQHF. CDR3 DNA sequence: TGTGCCTGGAGTGTACAGGAGGATAGCAATCAGCCCCAGCATTTT.

The chain couples TRBV5-6 to TRBJ1-2; 10 bases agree with TRBD1. V lost 4 bases, J lost 8 bases, and 14 bases stayed unmatched. Looked up from germline, CDR1 is SGHDT and CDR2 is YYEEEE. The CDR3 runs to 16 residues. The CDR3 here is CASSLGTGAFLWGYTF. CDR3 nucleotides: TGTGCCAGCAGCCTAGGGACAGGGGCCTTTCTGTGGGGCTACACCTTC.

The CDR3 DNA is TGTGCCAGCAGTTCCCGTAGCGGGAGGTTTAGAGAGACCCAGTACTTC. As protein: CASSSRSGRFRETQYF. The J gene is TRBJ2-5, the V gene TRBV6-5; 10 bases are shared with TRBD2. Trimming removed 4 bases from V and 4 bases from J; junction bases left unmatched: 9. Germline V gives CDR1 MNHEY, CDR2 SVGAGI. CDR3 length: 16 residues.

A word on this clone: A junction end diverges from the germline sequence, so it may reflect a read error. J is TRBJ1-2 and V is TRBV28, with 7 bases fitting TRBD1. Germline V gives CDR1 MDHEN, CDR2 SYDVKM. This CDR3 has 14 residues. Here the CDR3 reads CAGSLGGSSYGYTF. In nucleotides, the CDR3 is TGTGCCGGCAGTTTAGGGGGCAGCAGCTATGGCTACACCTTC.

This clone was counted between two and nine times. The genes are TRBV4-2 and TRBJ1-6; D may be TRBD1 (5 bases). The V gene lost 1 base and the J gene lost 9 bases, with 22 bases spanning the gap. Germline V CDR1 and CDR2: LGHNA, YNFKEQ. CDR3 length equals 18 residues. Here the CDR3 DNA reads TGTGCCAGCAGCCAAGGCTCTGAAGGGACCCTAGTGGGTTCACCCCTCCACTTT. Translating it yields CASSQGSEGTLVGSPLHF.

This clone was seen once. V is TRBV11-3 and J is TRBJ1-1, with 7 positions matching TRBD1. This CDR3 has 12 residues. With V trimmed by 5 bases and J by 5 bases, 2 bases remained unmatched. The germline V gene has CDR1 SGHNT and CDR2 YENEEA. CDR3 protein: CASSAGGTEAFF. Written as DNA, the CDR3 is TGTGCCAGCAGCGCAGGGGGAACTGAAGCTTTCTTT.

The J gene is TRBJ1-6, the V gene TRBV7-9, with 8 bases matching TRBD1. Losses at the gene ends were 2 bases for V and 9 bases for J; bases not matched to a gene: 6. The CDR3 is 15 amino acids. The germline CDR1 and CDR2 sequences are SEHNR and FQNEAQ (reference sequence). The CDR3 sequence is CASSLTGQGASPLHF. CDR3 sequence (DNA): TGTGCCAGCAGCTTAACCGGCCAGGGGGCTTCACCCCTCCACTTT.

This clone was observed once. V and J are TRBV15 and TRBJ2-3, with D perhaps matching TRBD1 or TRBD2 (5 bases each). This CDR3 is built from 14 residues. The germline V gene encodes CDR1 LNHNV and CDR2 YYDKDF (reference sequence). Trimming pared 9 bases from V and 1 base from J, leaving 14 bases between. The CDR3 coding sequence is TGTGCCACTAAACCGGGACCTGGCACAGATACGCAGTATTTT. Translated, it gives CATKPGPGTDTQYF.

This rearrangement joins TRBV18 to TRBJ2-3; 11 nucleotides align to TRBD2. The CDR3 covers 14 residues. Germline V gene lookup returns CDR1 KGHSH and CDR2 LQKENI. The V and J ends lost 7 bases and 3 bases, in that order; junction bases with no gene match: 3. The CDR3 DNA reads TGTGCCAGCTTGGGACTAGCGGAGACAGATACGCAGTATTTT. Amino acid sequence: CASLGLAETDTQYF.

The V gene is TRBV19, the J gene TRBJ1-2; D possibly corresponds to TRBD1 (5 bases). CDR1 and CDR2 from the germline V gene are LNHDA and SQIVND (reference sequence). This CDR3 contains 13 residues. V was clipped by 5 bases and J by 8 bases, with 15 bases between them. This CDR3 reads CASSPEGTGGYTF. For the CDR3, the DNA is TGTGCCAGTAGTCCCGAGGGAACAGGAGGCTACACCTTC.

The chain combines TRBV27 with TRBJ2-3; D tentatively fits TRBD1 or TRBD2 (5 bases each). Trimming removed 3 bases from V and 2 bases from J, with 6 bases in between. This CDR3 region has 13 residues. Per germline, CDR1 MNHEY and CDR2 SMNVEV (reference sequence). CDR3 DNA sequence: TGTGCCAGCAGTTTGGGGGACACAGATACGCAGTATTTT. Encoded protein: CASSLGDTDTQYF.

The CDR3 reads CASSPSGRAHEQFF. The CDR3 DNA follows: TGCGCCAGCAGTCCTAGCGGGAGGGCCCATGAGCAGTTCTTC. This chain connects TRBV5-1 to TRBJ2-1, with 12 bases aligning to TRBD2. The CDR3 is 14 amino acids. With 5 bases clipped from V and 8 bases from J, the junction kept 5 bases outside the gene matches. The germline gives CDR1 SGHRS, CDR2 YFSETQ.

The genes are TRBV5-1 and TRBJ2-2, with a possible D match to TRBD2 (6 bases). The ends were cut back, 3 bases at V and 3 bases at J, with 15 bases in the middle. This CDR3 comprises 16 residues. Germline V CDR1 and CDR2: SGHRS, YFSETQ. CDR3: CASSSGTHPYTGELFF. CDR3 DNA: TGCGCCAGCAGCTCCGGGACTCACCCGTACACCGGGGAGCTGTTTTTT.

The V gene is TRBV4-1, the J gene TRBJ2-7; 8 positions match TRBD2. Germline CDR1 is MGHRA and CDR2 is YSYEKL. This CDR3 region has 19 residues. V shed 0 bases and J 3 bases; nucleotides not matched to a gene: 16. CDR3 bases: TGCGCCAGCAGCCAAGAAATCGGACTAGCAGAATCCCTTAACTACGAGCAGTACTTC. This codes for CASSQEIGLAESLNYEQYF.

V and J are TRBV13 and TRBJ2-7; 9 bases map to TRBD1. The CDR3 sequence is 19 residues long. The V gene's germline CDR1 is PRHDT and CDR2 FYEKMQ (reference sequence). The ends lost 2 bases at V and 5 bases at J; junction bases unmatched: 19. The CDR3 region has the DNA TGTGCCAGCAGCTTAACCACATCGGCCTGGGGACAGGGTACCCACGAGCAGTACTTC. This gives the protein CASSLTTSAWGQGTHEQYF.

The chain is built from TRBV5-1 and TRBJ2-1, with D perhaps TRBD1 (6 bases). V lost 5 bases to trimming and J lost 6 bases, with 18 bases between them. The CDR3 covers 15 residues. Germline CDR1 SGHRS, CDR2 YFSETQ. The CDR3 nucleotides are TGCGCCAGCAGGGACGACAGGTCCCAATCCAATGAGCAGTTCTTC. Translation: CASRDDRSQSNEQFF.

This chain connects TRBV7-6 to TRBJ1-1, with D uncertain. The V gene's germline CDR1 is SGHVS and CDR2 FNYEAQ. V dropped 1 base and J dropped 1 base, with 13 bases sitting between them. The CDR3 sequence is 16 residues long. The CDR3 coding sequence is TGTGCCAGCAGCTTAGGAAACCCAGAGGCGAACACTGAAGCTTTCTTT. Amino acid sequence: CASSLGNPEANTEAFF.

The rearrangement uses TRBV7-3 and TRBJ1-1; 7 bases map to TRBD1. The CDR3 is 13 residues long. Germline V gives CDR1 SGHTA, CDR2 FQGTGA. V was clipped by 6 bases and J by 2 bases; unmatched bases: 3. The CDR3 nucleotides are TGTGCCAGCAGTCGACAGGGAAACACTGAAGCTTTCTTT. It yields the protein CASSRQGNTEAFF.

Details on this clone: The identical CDR3 is also encoded by other nucleotide sequences in the sample. V usage is TRBV10-3 and J usage is TRBJ2-2; 13 bases are shared with TRBD2. V lost 4 bases and J lost 0; bases outside the gene matches: 2. This CDR3 is 17 amino acids long. Germline lookup yields CDR1 ENHRY and CDR2 SYGVKD. CDR3 bases: TGTGCCATCAGTGGGACTAGCGGGAGAGCGAACACCGGGGAGCTGTTTTTT. Translated, it gives CAISGTSGRANTGELFF.

The V call is TRBV18, the J call TRBJ1-2; weak D call: TRBD1 (5 bases). Germline values: CDR1 KGHSH, CDR2 LQKENI. V shed 2 bases and J shed 5 bases, with 12 bases lying between them. The CDR3 loop spans 14 amino acids. DNA of the CDR3: TGTGCCAGCTCACCATATGCGGGGGAATATGGCTACACCTTC. It codes for CASSPYAGEYGYTF.

This rearrangement joins TRBV6-2 or TRBV6-3 to TRBJ1-4; 9 bases line up with TRBD1. V lost 4 bases, J lost 5 bases, and 14 bases stayed unmatched. CDR1 and CDR2 (germline): MNHEY, SVGEGT. The CDR3 is 18 amino acids. The CDR3 DNA is TGTGCCAGCAGTTTCGGGACAGGGTTTTGGCGGATCAATGAAAAACTGTTTTTT. Protein: CASSFGTGFWRINEKLFF.

This clone was observed a single time. Within the sample, other DNA sequences also encode this same CDR3. The chain couples TRBV10-2 to TRBJ1-2; a weak D match, TRBD1 (6 bases). This CDR3 region has 12 residues. V lost 6 bases to trimming and J lost 4 bases, with 9 bases between them. Germline assignment: CDR1 WSHSY and CDR2 SAAADI. DNA for the CDR3: TGCGCCAGCAGGACGGACAGCTATGGCTACACCTTC. Protein sequence: CASRTDSYGYTF.

The chain recombines TRBV18 with TRBJ2-1; D possibly corresponds to TRBD2 (5 bases). The germline gives CDR1 KGHSH, CDR2 LQKENI. Trimming stripped 6 bases from V and 0 bases from J, with 15 bases between. The CDR3 has 16 amino acids. For the CDR3, the DNA is TGTGCCAGCTCGGCAATAGCGTCGCCCTCCTACAATGAGCAGTTCTTC. Translating it yields CASSAIASPSYNEQFF. Combining the CDR3 with reference TRBV18 and TRBJ2-1 gives the whole variable domain NAGVMQNPRHLVRRRGQEARLRCSPMKGHSHVYWYRQLPEEGLKFMVYLQKENIIDESGMPKERFSAEFPKEGPSILRIQQVVRGDSAAYFCASSAIASPSYNEQFFGPGTRLTVL.

The chain couples TRBV7-9 to TRBJ1-2, with D maybe TRBD1 (5 bases). V gave up 3 bases and J gave up 1 base, with 12 bases separating them. This CDR3 spans 15 amino acids. The germline V gene has CDR1 SEHNR and CDR2 FQNEAQ (reference sequence). CDR3 loop: CASSFGRVNNYGYTF. In nucleotides, the CDR3 is TGTGCCAGCAGCTTTGGCAGGGTTAATAACTATGGCTACACCTTC. Combining the CDR3 with reference TRBV7-9 and TRBJ1-2 gives the whole variable domain DTGVSQNPRHKITKRGQNVTFRCDPISEHNRLYWYRQTLGQGPEFLTYFQNEAQLEKSRLLSDRFSAERPKGSFSTLEIQRTEQGDSAMYLCASSFGRVNNYGYTFGSGTRLTVV.

This sequence joins TRBV7-3 and TRBJ2-3; D unclear. Trimming took 1 base from V and 4 from J, leaving 6 bases between them. Germline lookup yields CDR1 SGHTA and CDR2 FQGTGA. The CDR3 is 13 amino acids. The CDR3 DNA follows: TGTGCCAGCAGCTTAAGCCGGGCAGATACGCAGTATTTT. Translated: CASSLSRADTQYF.

The chain is built from TRBV11-2 and TRBJ1-5; D ambiguous. The CDR3 runs to 13 residues. Deletions cut 1 base from V and 7 bases from J, with 8 bases between. Germline V gives CDR1 SGHAT, CDR2 FQNNGV. Written as DNA, the CDR3 is TGTGCCAGCAGCTTAGGGCTGGGCCAGCCCCAGCATTTT. It yields the protein CASSLGLGQPQHF.

CDR3: CAWSRYRANSPLHF. Written as DNA, the CDR3 is TGTGCCTGGAGTAGGTACAGGGCTAATTCACCCCTCCACTTT. The rearrangement joins TRBV30 to TRBJ1-6; tentative D call: TRBD1 (6 bases). Trimming took 2 bases from V and 6 from J, leaving 11 bases between them. This CDR3 region has 14 residues. Per germline, CDR1 GTSNPN and CDR2 SVGIG (reference sequence).

The chain employs TRBV18 and TRBJ2-5, with D possibly matching TRBD1 (6 bases). The CDR3 is made up of 12 amino acids. V lost 2 bases and J 5 bases, leaving 6 bases between the germline ends. Per germline, CDR1 KGHSH and CDR2 LQKENI. As DNA, the CDR3 is TGTGCCAGCTCACCAACAGGGGAGACCCAGTACTTC. It translates to CASSPTGETQYF.